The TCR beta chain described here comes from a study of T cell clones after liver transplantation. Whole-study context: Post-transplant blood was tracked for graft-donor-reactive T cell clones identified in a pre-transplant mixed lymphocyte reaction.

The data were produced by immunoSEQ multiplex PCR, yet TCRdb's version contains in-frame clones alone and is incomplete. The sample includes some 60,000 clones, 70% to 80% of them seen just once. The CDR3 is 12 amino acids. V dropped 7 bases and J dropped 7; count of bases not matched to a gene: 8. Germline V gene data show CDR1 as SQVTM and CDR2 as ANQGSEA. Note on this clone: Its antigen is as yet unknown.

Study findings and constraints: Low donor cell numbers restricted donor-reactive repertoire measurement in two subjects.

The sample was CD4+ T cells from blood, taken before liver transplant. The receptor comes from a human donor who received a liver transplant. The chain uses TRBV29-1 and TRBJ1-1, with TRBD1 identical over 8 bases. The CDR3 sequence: CSANRGMDEAFF. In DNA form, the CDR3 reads TGCAGCGCAAACAGGGGGATGGATGAAGCTTTCTTT.